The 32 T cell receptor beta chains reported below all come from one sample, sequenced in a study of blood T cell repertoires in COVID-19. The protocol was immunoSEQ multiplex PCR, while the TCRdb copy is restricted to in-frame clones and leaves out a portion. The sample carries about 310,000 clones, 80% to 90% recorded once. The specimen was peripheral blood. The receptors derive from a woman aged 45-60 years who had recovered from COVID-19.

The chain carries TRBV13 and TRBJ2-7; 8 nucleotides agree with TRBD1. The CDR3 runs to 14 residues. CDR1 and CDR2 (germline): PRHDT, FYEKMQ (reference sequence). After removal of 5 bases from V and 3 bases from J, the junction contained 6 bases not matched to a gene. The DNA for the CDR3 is TGTGCCAGCAGCCCCCGGACAGGGTTCTACGAGCAGTACTTC. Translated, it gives CASSPRTGFYEQYF.

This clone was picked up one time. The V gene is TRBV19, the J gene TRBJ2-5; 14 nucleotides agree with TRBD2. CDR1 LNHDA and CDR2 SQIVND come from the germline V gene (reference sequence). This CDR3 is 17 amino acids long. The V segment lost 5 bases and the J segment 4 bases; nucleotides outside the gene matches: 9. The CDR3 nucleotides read TGTGCCAGTAGTTCACCGGGACTAGCGGGAGTCGGAGAGACCCAGTACTTC. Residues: CASSSPGLAGVGETQYF.

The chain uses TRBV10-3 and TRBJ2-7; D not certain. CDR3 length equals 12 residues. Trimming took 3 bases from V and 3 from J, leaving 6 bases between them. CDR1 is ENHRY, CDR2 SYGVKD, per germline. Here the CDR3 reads CAISDSVYEQYF. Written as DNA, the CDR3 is TGTGCCATCAGTGATAGTGTCTACGAGCAGTACTTC.

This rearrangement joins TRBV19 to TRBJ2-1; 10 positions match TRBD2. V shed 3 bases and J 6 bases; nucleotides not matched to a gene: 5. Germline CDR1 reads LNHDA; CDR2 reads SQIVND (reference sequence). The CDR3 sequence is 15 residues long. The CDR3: CASSIISGRGNEQFF. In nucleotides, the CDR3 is TGTGCCAGTAGTATCATCAGCGGGAGGGGCAATGAGCAGTTCTTC.

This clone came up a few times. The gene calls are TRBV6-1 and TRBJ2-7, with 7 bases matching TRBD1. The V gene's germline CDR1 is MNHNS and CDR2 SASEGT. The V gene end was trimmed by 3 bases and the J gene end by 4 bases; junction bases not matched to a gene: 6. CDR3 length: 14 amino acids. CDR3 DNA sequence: TGTGCCAGCAGTGAGCGACAGGGAACGTACGAGCAGTACTTC. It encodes CASSERQGTYEQYF.

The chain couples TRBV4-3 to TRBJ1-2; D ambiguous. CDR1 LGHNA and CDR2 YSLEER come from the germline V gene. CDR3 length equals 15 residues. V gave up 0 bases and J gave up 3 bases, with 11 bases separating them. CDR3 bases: TGCGCCAGCAGCCAAGATCCAGGTATAGACTATGGCTACACCTTC. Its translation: CASSQDPGIDYGYTF.

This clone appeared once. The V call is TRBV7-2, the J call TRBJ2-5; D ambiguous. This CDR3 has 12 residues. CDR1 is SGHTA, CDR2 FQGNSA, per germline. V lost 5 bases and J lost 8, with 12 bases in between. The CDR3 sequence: CASSTSARTQYF. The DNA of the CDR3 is TGTGCCAGCAGCACGTCCGCTAGAACCCAGTACTTC.

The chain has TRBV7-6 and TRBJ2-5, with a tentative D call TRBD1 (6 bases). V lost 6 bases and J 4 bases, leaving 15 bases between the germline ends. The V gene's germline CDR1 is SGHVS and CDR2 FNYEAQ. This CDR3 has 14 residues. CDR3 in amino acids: CASSPFSGAETQYF. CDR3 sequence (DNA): TGTGCCAGCAGTCCTTTCTCAGGGGCAGAGACCCAGTACTTC. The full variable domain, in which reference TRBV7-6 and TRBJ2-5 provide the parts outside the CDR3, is GAGVSQSPRYKVTKRGQDVALRCDPISGHVSLYWYRQALGQGPEFLTYFNYEAQQDKSGLPNDRFSAERPEGSISTLTIQRTEQRDSAMYRCASSPFSGAETQYFGPGTRLLVL.

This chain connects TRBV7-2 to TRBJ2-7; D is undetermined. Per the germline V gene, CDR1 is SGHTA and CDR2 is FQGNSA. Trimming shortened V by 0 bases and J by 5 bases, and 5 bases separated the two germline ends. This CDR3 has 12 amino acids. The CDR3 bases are TGTGCCAGCAGCTTAGCGCGAAACGAGCAGTACTTC. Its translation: CASSLARNEQYF. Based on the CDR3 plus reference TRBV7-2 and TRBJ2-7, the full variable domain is GAGVSQSPSNKVTEKGKDVELRCDPISGHTALYWYRQSLGQGLEFLIYFQGNSAPDKSGLPSDRFSAERTGGSVSTLTIQRTQQEDSAVYLCASSLARNEQYFGPGTRLTVT.

CDR3 coding DNA: TGTGCCAGCAGTCTAGCCGGACAGGGGGCCTACGAGCAGTACTTC. It is translated as CASSLAGQGAYEQYF. The V and J genes are TRBV27 and TRBJ2-7; 10 bases map to TRBD1. Per germline, CDR1 MNHEY and CDR2 SMNVEV (reference sequence). This CDR3 is 15 amino acids long. With V trimmed by 5 bases and J by 2 bases, 6 bases remained unmatched.

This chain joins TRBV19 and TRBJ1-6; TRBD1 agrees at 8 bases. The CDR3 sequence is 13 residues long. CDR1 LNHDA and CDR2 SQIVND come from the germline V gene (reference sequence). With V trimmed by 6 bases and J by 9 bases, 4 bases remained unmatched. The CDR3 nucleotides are TGTGCCAGTAGGGACAGGGAAATTTCACCCCTCCACTTT. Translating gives CASRDREISPLHF.

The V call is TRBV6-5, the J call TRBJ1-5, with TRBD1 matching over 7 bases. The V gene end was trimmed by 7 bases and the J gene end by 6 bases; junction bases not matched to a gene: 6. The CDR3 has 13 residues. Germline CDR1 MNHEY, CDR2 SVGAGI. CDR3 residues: CASKGQSGQPQHF. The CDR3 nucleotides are TGTGCCAGCAAGGGACAGTCCGGTCAGCCCCAGCATTTT.

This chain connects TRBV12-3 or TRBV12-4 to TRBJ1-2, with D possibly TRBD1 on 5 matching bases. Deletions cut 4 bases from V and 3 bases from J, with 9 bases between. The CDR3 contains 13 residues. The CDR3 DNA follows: TGTGCCAGCAGTTCGGGGGGAGACTATGGCTACACCTTC. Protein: CASSSGGDYGYTF.

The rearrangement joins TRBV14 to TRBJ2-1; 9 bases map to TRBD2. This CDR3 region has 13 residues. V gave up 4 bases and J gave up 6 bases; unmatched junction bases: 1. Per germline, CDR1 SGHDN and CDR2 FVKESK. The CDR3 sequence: CASSPAGGNEQFF. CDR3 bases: TGTGCCAGCAGCCCAGCGGGGGGCAATGAGCAGTTCTTC.

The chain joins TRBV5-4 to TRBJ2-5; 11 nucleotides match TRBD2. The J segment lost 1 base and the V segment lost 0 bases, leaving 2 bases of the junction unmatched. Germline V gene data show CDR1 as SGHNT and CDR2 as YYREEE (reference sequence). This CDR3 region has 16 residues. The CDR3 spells CASSLALAGGQETQYF. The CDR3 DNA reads TGTGCCAGCAGCTTGGCTCTAGCGGGGGGCCAAGAGACCCAGTACTTC.

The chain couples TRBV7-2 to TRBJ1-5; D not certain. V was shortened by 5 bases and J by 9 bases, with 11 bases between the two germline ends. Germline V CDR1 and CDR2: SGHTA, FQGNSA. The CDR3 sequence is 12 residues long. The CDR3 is CASSLDPGPQHF. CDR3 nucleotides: TGTGCCAGCAGCCTCGACCCGGGGCCCCAGCATTTT. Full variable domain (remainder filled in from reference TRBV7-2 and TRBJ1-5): GAGVSQSPSNKVTEKGKDVELRCDPISGHTALYWYRQSLGQGLEFLIYFQGNSAPDKSGLPSDRFSAERTGGSVSTLTIQRTQQEDSAVYLCASSLDPGPQHFGDGTRLSIL.

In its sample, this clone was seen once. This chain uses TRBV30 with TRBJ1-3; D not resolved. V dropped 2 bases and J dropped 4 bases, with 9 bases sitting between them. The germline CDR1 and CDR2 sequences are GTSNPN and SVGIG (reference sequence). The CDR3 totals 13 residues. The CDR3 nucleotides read TGTGCCTGGAGTCTAGGGAGCGGAAACACCATATATTTT. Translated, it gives CAWSLGSGNTIYF. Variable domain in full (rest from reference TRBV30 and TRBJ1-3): SQTIHQWPATLVQPVGSPLSLECTVEGTSNPNLYWYRQAAGRGLQLLFYSVGIGQISSEVPQNLSASRPQDRQFILSSKKLLLSDSGFYLCAWSLGSGNTIYFGEGSWLTVV.

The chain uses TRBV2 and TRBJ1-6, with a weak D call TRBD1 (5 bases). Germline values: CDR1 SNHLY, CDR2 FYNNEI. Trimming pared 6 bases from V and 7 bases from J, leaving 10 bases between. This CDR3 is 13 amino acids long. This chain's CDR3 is CASRDRQNSPLHF. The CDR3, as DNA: TGTGCCAGCAGAGATAGACAGAATTCACCCCTCCACTTT.

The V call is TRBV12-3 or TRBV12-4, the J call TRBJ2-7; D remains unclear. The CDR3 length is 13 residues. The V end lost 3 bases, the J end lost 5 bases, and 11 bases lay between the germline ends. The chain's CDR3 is CASSLTLANEQYF. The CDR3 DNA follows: TGTGCCAGCAGTTTGACTTTGGCGAACGAGCAGTACTTC.

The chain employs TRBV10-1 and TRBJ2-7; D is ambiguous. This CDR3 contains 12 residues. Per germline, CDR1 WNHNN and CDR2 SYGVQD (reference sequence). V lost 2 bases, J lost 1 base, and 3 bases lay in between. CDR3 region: CASSETSYEQYF. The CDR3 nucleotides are TGCGCCAGCAGTGAGACTTCCTACGAGCAGTACTTC.

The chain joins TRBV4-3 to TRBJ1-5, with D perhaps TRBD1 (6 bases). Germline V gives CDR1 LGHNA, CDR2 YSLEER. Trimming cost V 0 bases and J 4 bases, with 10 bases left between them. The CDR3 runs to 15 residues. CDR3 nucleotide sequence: TGCGCCAGCAGCCAAGATTTGGGGGCGAATCAGCCCCAGCATTTT. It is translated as CASSQDLGANQPQHF.

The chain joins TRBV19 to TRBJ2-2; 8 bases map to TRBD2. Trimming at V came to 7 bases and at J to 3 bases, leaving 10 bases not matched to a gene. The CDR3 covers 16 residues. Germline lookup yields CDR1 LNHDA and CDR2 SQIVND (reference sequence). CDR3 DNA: TGTGCCAGTACACGGACTAGCTGGTATGACACCGGGGAGCTGTTTTTT. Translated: CASTRTSWYDTGELFF.

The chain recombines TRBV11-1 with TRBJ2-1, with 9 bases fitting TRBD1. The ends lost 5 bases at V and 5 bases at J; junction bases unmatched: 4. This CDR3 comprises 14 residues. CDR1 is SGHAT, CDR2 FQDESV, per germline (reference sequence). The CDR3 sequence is CASSIDRGDNEQFF. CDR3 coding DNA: TGTGCCAGCAGCATCGACAGGGGGGACAATGAGCAGTTCTTC.

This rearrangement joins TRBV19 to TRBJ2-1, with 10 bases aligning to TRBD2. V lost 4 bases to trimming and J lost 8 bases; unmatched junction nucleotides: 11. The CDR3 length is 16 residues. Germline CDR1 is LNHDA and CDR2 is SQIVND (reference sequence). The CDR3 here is CASSRDLAGAFDEQFF. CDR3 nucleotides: TGTGCCAGTAGTAGAGATCTAGCGGGAGCATTCGATGAGCAGTTCTTC.

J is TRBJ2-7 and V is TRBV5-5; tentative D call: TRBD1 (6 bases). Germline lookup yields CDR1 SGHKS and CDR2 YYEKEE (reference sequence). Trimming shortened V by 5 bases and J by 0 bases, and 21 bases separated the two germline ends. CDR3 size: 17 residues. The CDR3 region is CASRSTPRTASSYEQYF. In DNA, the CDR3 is TGTGCCAGCAGGTCGACTCCTCGGACAGCCAGCTCCTACGAGCAGTACTTC.

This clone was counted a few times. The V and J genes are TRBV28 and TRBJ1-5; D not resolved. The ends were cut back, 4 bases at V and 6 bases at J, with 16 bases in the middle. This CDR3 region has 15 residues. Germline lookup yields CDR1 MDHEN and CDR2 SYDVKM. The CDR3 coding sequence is TGTGCCAGCAGTTCGCCTGTAAGCGCCGGTCAGCCCCAGCATTTT. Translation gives CASSSPVSAGQPQHF.

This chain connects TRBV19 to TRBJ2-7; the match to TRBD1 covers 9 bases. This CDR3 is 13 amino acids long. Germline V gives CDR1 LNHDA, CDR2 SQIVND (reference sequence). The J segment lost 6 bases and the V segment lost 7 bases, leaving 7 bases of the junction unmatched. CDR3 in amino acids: CASKTQGAREQYF. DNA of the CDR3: TGTGCCAGTAAAACACAGGGGGCACGCGAGCAGTACTTC.

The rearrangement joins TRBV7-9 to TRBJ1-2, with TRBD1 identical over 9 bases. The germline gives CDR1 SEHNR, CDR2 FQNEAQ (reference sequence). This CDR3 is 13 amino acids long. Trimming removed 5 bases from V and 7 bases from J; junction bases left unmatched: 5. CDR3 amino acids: CASSPGDRAGYTF. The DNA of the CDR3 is TGTGCCAGCAGCCCCGGGGACAGGGCTGGCTACACCTTC.

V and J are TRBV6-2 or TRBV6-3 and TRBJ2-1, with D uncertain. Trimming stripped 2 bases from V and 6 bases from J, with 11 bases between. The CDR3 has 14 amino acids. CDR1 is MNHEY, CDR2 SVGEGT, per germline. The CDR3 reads CASSYGLSGNEQFF. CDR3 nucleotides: TGTGCCAGCAGTTACGGGCTGTCCGGCAATGAGCAGTTCTTC.

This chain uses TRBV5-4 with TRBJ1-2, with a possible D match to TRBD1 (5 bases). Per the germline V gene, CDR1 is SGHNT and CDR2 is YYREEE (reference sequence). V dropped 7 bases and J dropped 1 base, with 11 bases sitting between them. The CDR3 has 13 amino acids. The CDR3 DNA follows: TGTGCCAGCGCACAGGATGTTAACTATGGCTACACCTTC. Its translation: CASAQDVNYGYTF.

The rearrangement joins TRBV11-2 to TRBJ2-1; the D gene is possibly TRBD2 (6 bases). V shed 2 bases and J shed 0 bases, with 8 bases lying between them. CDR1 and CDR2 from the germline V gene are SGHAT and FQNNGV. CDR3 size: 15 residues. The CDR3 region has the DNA TGTGCCAGCAGCTTAAACGGGGGCTCCTACAATGAGCAGTTCTTC. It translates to CASSLNGGSYNEQFF. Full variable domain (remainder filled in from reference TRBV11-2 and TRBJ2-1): EAGVAQSPRYKIIEKRQSVAFWCNPISGHATLYWYQQILGQGPKLLIQFQNNGVVDDSQLPKDRFSAERLKGVDSTLKIQPAKLEDSAVYLCASSLNGGSYNEQFFGPGTRLTVL.

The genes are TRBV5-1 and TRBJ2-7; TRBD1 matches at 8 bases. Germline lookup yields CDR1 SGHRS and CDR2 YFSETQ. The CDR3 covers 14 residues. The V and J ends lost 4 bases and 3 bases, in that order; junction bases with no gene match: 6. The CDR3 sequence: CASSRGQDHYEQYF. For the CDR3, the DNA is TGCGCCAGCAGCCGGGGACAGGACCACTACGAGCAGTACTTC.